What follows are 13 T cell receptor beta chains derived from one specimen sequenced in a study of blood T cell repertoires in COVID-19. Only in-frame clones appear in the TCRdb table, and some are missing; sequencing was by immunoSEQ multiplex PCR. This table holds about 130,000 clones, 83% found once. Sequenced input: PBMCs or T cells enriched from blood (not recorded which). The receptors here all came from a man aged 30 to 39 who had recovered from COVID-19.

The chain uses TRBV4-1 and TRBJ1-5; TRBD1 aligns across 7 bases. The germline V gene has CDR1 MGHRA and CDR2 YSYEKL. V shed 0 bases and J 4 bases; nucleotides not matched to a gene: 6. The CDR3 contains 16 residues. The CDR3 loop is CASSQDPGQVNQPQHF. CDR3 in DNA: TGCGCCAGCAGCCAAGATCCTGGACAGGTGAATCAGCCCCAGCATTTT.

This clone was seen just once. This chain links TRBV3-1 (or the pseudogene TRBV3-2) with TRBJ1-1, with D unresolved. Deletions cut 0 bases from V and 9 bases from J, with 8 bases between. From germline, CDR1 is LGHDT and CDR2 YNNKEL (reference sequence). The CDR3 is 12 amino acids. CDR3 in DNA: TGTGCCAGCAGCCAAGAAAGAGGGAAAGCTTTCTTT. It encodes CASSQERGKAFF.

The rearrangement joins TRBV11-2 to TRBJ2-7; TRBD2 agrees at 12 bases. The CDR3 consists of 19 residues. Trimming removed 2 bases from V and 0 bases from J; junction bases left unmatched: 11. Germline values: CDR1 SGHAT, CDR2 FQNNGV. As DNA, the CDR3 is TGTGCCAGCAGCTTAATCCCAAGGCTAGCGGGAGGGGGCTCCTACGAGCAGTACTTC. It codes for CASSLIPRLAGGGSYEQYF. Full variable domain (outside the CDR3, taken from reference TRBV11-2 and TRBJ2-7): EAGVAQSPRYKIIEKRQSVAFWCNPISGHATLYWYQQILGQGPKLLIQFQNNGVVDDSQLPKDRFSAERLKGVDSTLKIQPAKLEDSAVYLCASSLIPRLAGGGSYEQYFGPGTRLTVT.

The chain recombines TRBV19 with TRBJ2-3; 9 bases align to TRBD2. V dropped 3 bases and J dropped 4; count of bases not matched to a gene: 2. Germline V gene sequence: CDR1 LNHDA, CDR2 SQIVND (reference sequence). CDR3 length equals 14 residues. The CDR3: CASSMAGGADTQYF. CDR3 coding DNA: TGTGCCAGTAGTATGGCGGGAGGGGCAGATACGCAGTATTTT.

The chain uses TRBV7-9 and TRBJ2-3; D not resolved. The length of the CDR3 is 13 residues. Germline lookup yields CDR1 SEHNR and CDR2 FQNEAQ (reference sequence). V was cut by 5 bases and J by 4 bases, with 10 bases left in between. CDR3 nucleotide sequence: TGTGCCAGCAGCCAGGTCGGCGCAGATACGCAGTATTTT. It encodes CASSQVGADTQYF.

The rearrangement joins TRBV7-6 to TRBJ2-7; weak D call: TRBD2 (5 bases). V lost 1 base and J 6 bases, leaving 10 bases between the germline ends. The germline V gene encodes CDR1 SGHVS and CDR2 FNYEAQ. The CDR3 loop spans 13 amino acids. CDR3 in amino acids: CASSLESRGEQYV. The CDR3 DNA is TGTGCCAGCAGCTTAGAGTCCCGGGGCGAGCAGTACGTC.

This clone was counted once. The chain has TRBV19 and TRBJ1-2; a possible D gene is TRBD1 (6 bases). The CDR3 extends over 13 amino acids. V dropped 5 bases and J dropped 4 bases, with 11 bases sitting between them. CDR1 and CDR2 (germline): LNHDA, SQIVND (reference sequence). The CDR3 loop reads CASSLGGAYGYTF. CDR3 in DNA: TGTGCCAGTAGTCTGGGGGGGGCCTATGGCTACACCTTC.

This clone was seen only a few times. The chain employs TRBV3-1 (or the pseudogene TRBV3-2) and TRBJ2-7; 8 bases are a match to TRBD2. CDR3 size: 13 residues. Germline V gives CDR1 LGHDT, CDR2 YNNKEL (reference sequence). The ends lost 2 bases at V and 7 bases at J; junction bases unmatched: 4. The CDR3 reads CASSQTGGGEQYF. For the CDR3, the DNA is TGTGCCAGCAGCCAAACGGGAGGGGGGGAGCAGTACTTC.

This clone occurred many times. The chain recombines TRBV19 with TRBJ1-5; D is perhaps TRBD1 (6 bases). Per the germline V gene, CDR1 is LNHDA and CDR2 is SQIVND (reference sequence). V lost 9 bases to trimming and J lost 0 bases, with 15 bases between them. The CDR3 covers 15 residues. The CDR3 here is CASGGGRYSNQPQHF. CDR3 bases: TGTGCCAGCGGTGGGGGCCGATATAGCAATCAGCCCCAGCATTTT.

This rearrangement joins TRBV15 to TRBJ2-2; TRBD1 might be the D (6 bases). The CDR3 is 13 amino acids. Trimming stripped 7 bases from V and 1 base from J, with 7 bases between. Germline V CDR1 and CDR2: LNHNV, YYDKDF (reference sequence). The CDR3 loop reads CATKDRNTGELFF. CDR3 bases: TGTGCCACCAAGGACAGGAACACCGGGGAGCTGTTTTTT.

This rearrangement joins TRBV4-1 to TRBJ2-1, with 11 bases that match TRBD2. CDR1 is MGHRA and CDR2 is YSYEKL in the germline V gene. The V gene end was trimmed by 6 bases and the J gene end by 1 base; junction bases not matched to a gene: 8. The CDR3 covers 17 residues. The chain's CDR3 is CASSPRTSGSSYNEQFF. CDR3 nucleotides: TGCGCCAGCAGTCCTAGGACTAGCGGGTCTTCCTACAATGAGCAGTTCTTC.

This clone was counted only a few times. The V gene is TRBV3-1 (or the pseudogene TRBV3-2), the J gene TRBJ2-1; D is possibly TRBD2 (5 bases). Deletions cut 0 bases from V and 8 bases from J, with 20 bases between. Germline loops: CDR1 LGHDT, CDR2 YNNKEL (reference sequence). This CDR3 region has 17 residues. The CDR3 region is CASSQDRGLASADEQFF. The CDR3 nucleotides read TGTGCCAGCAGCCAAGATCGTGGGCTAGCCTCCGCCGATGAGCAGTTCTTC.

This clone appeared once. The rearrangement joins TRBV7-3 to TRBJ2-1; 8 bases line up with TRBD2. The CDR3 is made up of 15 amino acids. Germline CDR1 is SGHTA and CDR2 is FQGTGA. V dropped 5 bases and J dropped 4; count of bases not matched to a gene: 7. CDR3 nucleotide sequence: TGTGCCAGCAGCCTCCTAGCGGGCCCTTACAATGAGCAGTTCTTC. Residues: CASSLLAGPYNEQFF.